This TCR beta chain appears in the sequencing data of a study of T cells after posttransplantation cyclophosphamide. Clones were read by immunoSEQ multiplex PCR, and TCRdb kept only the in-frame ones, dropping some. The sample shows some 250 clones, 89% of them seen only once. The CDR3 consists of 12 residues. The germline CDR1 and CDR2 sequences are SGHDT and YYEEEE. V lost 1 base and J lost 4, with 5 bases in between. This clone was found a few times. V is TRBV5-6 and J is TRBJ1-1; possible D gene TRBD1, 5 bases. This TCR derives from a man in his fifties. Sequenced input: gut tissue. The CDR3 loop is CASSLQGTEAFF. CDR3 sequence (DNA): TGTGCCAGCAGCTTGCAGGGCACTGAAGCTTTCTTT. The full variable domain, with the rest looked up from reference TRBV5-6 and TRBJ1-1, is DAGVTQSPTHLIKTRGQQVTLRCSPKSGHDTVSWYQQALGQGPQFIFQYYEEEERQRGNFPDRFSGHQFPNYSSELNVNALLLGDSALYLCASSLQGTEAFFGQGTRLTVV.